These 23 T cell receptor beta chains were sequenced from one sample in a study. TCRdb fed the 5' RACE reads into MiXCR, producing one record per CDR3 protein. The table has 55,000 to 70,000 distinct CDR3 sequences, 25% to 30% seen once. Sequenced input: tumor-infiltrating memory CD4+ T cells sorted from the breast tumor. Subset in this sample: memory CD4+ T cells, CD4+CD45RO+CD25-. These receptors came from a female donor with breast cancer.

Notes on this clonotype: This may be a read error: a much more frequent sequence differs by one nucleotide. The gene calls are TRBV6-5 and TRBJ1-6; D gene ambiguous. V shed 0 bases and J shed 5 bases, with 8 bases lying between them. The CDR3 is 15 amino acids. CDR1 is MNHEY, CDR2 SVGAGI, per germline. DNA for the CDR3: TGTGCCAGCAGTTACTCGAGGGTTCATAATTCACCCCTCCACTTT. It yields the protein CASSYSRVHNSPLHF.

The count of this clonotype is one. The CDR3 ends on some other residue instead of the conserved phenylalanine or tryptophan, so this is likely a read error. This chain joins TRBV7-3 and TRBJ2-1, with 10 bases lining up with TRBD1. Germline-derived CDR1 and CDR2 are SGHTA and FQGTGA. The CDR3 extends over 15 amino acids. V lost 5 bases, J lost 10 bases, and 11 bases stayed unmatched. The CDR3 loop is CASSANRQGAKEQFY. CDR3 DNA sequence: TGTGCCAGCAGCGCGAACCGACAGGGGGCAAAGGAGCAGTTCTAC.

This clonotype was counted many times. CDR3 loop: CASSYQVGGTDTQYF. The CDR3 region has the DNA TGTGCCAGCAGCTATCAGGTTGGGGGTACAGATACGCAGTATTTT. V and J are TRBV7-2 and TRBJ2-3; either TRBD1 or TRBD2 may supply D (5 bases each). The CDR3 totals 15 residues. Germline V lookup: CDR1 SGHTA, CDR2 FQGNSA. V shed 4 bases and J shed 3 bases, with 14 bases lying between them. Full variable domain (remainder filled in from reference TRBV7-2 and TRBJ2-3): GAGVSQSPSNKVTEKGKDVELRCDPISGHTALYWYRQSLGQGLEFLIYFQGNSAPDKSGLPSDRFSAERTGGSVSTLTIQRTQQEDSAVYLCASSYQVGGTDTQYFGPGTRLTVL.

Comment on this clonotype: Mismatch with germline at one junction end may stem from a read error. The chain recombines TRBV7-9 with TRBJ1-1; no clear D gene. Germline CDR1 and CDR2: SEHNR and FQNEAQ (reference sequence). This CDR3 comprises 12 residues. The CDR3 coding sequence is TGTGCCAGCAGCTTAAGCCAGCACGAGGGTTGCTTT. Its translation: CASSLSQHEGCF. The whole variable domain, filled in from reference TRBV7-9 and TRBJ1-1, reads DTGVSQNPRHKITKRGQNVTFRCDPISEHNRLYWYRQTLGQGPEFLTYFQNEAQLEKSRLLSDRFSAERPKGSFSTLEIQRTEQGDSAMYLCASSLSQHEGCFGQGTRLTVV.

There are many counts of this clonotype. The rearrangement joins TRBV7-9 to TRBJ1-1; no definite D call. The V gene lost 1 base and the J gene lost 11 bases, with 14 bases spanning the gap. The CDR3 runs to 13 residues. Germline values: CDR1 SEHNR, CDR2 FQNEAQ (reference sequence). Here the CDR3 reads CASSLEDPGKAFF. CDR3 DNA sequence: TGTGCCAGCAGCTTAGAAGATCCGGGAAAGGCTTTCTTT.

The chain employs TRBV3-1 and TRBJ1-6; D is unclear. V lost 0 bases, J lost 5 bases, and 17 bases lay in between. CDR3 length equals 18 residues. Germline CDR1 LGHDT, CDR2 YNNKEL (reference sequence). The CDR3 nucleotides read TGTGCCAGCAGCCAAGAAACCTTAGAAGACCTTAATAATTCACCCCTCCACTTT. Translating gives CASSQETLEDLNNSPLHF.

The chain recombines TRBV24-1 with TRBJ2-6, with D possibly matching TRBD1 (5 bases). CDR1 KGHDR and CDR2 SFDVKD come from the germline V gene. CDR3 size: 17 residues. The V and J ends lost 4 bases and 0 bases respectively, with 12 bases between them. CDR3 DNA: TGTGCCACCAGTGACCCAGGGATCAACTCTGGGGCCAACGTCCTGACTTTC. Protein product: CATSDPGINSGANVLTF.

The chain combines TRBV20-1 with TRBJ1-2, with 7 positions matching TRBD1. V was pared by 7 bases and J by 8 bases, with 10 bases of the junction left unmatched. The CDR3 is 12 amino acids. The V gene's germline CDR1 is DFQATT and CDR2 SNEGSKA (reference sequence). This CDR3 reads CSVTGTAGGYTF. CDR3 nucleotides: TGCAGTGTCACCGGGACAGCGGGCGGCTACACCTTC.

There are a few counts of this clonotype. The gene calls are TRBV11-2 and TRBJ2-3; D is possibly TRBD2 (7 bases). CDR3 length: 16 amino acids. V shed 6 bases and J shed 0 bases, with 16 bases lying between them. The germline V gene encodes CDR1 SGHAT and CDR2 FQNNGV. As DNA, the CDR3 is TGTGCCAGCAGGCTCGGGGGGCTAGCCAGCACAGATACGCAGTATTTT. This encodes CASRLGGLASTDTQYF. The full variable domain, its missing parts supplied by reference TRBV11-2 and TRBJ2-3, is EAGVAQSPRYKIIEKRQSVAFWCNPISGHATLYWYQQILGQGPKLLIQFQNNGVVDDSQLPKDRFSAERLKGVDSTLKIQPAKLEDSAVYLCASRLGGLASTDTQYFGPGTRLTVL.

A note on this clonotype: An end of the junction differs from the germline gene, which may be a read error. The rearrangement links TRBV20-1 to TRBJ2-1, with 7 bases matching TRBD2. This CDR3 spans 12 amino acids. CDR1 is DFQATT and CDR2 is SNEGSKA in the germline V gene (reference sequence). CDR3 in amino acids: CSVPGLNKEQFF. The DNA for the CDR3 is TGCAGTGTACCGGGACTAAACAAGGAGCAGTTCTTC.

The chain carries TRBV6-5 and TRBJ2-1; no clear D gene. Trimming took 0 bases from V and 0 from J, leaving 12 bases between them. Germline assignment: CDR1 MNHEY and CDR2 SVGAGI. The CDR3 extends over 17 amino acids. The chain's CDR3 is CASSYSYGLGSYNEQFF. CDR3 DNA: TGTGCCAGCAGTTACTCGTATGGGCTGGGCTCCTACAATGAGCAGTTCTTC.

In the case of this clonotype: A read error may account for a junction end that differs from germline. J is TRBJ1-2 and V is TRBV9; D perhaps matches TRBD1 (6 bases). CDR3 length equals 14 residues. Germline V gives CDR1 SGDLS, CDR2 YYNGEE. The CDR3 DNA reads TGTGCCAGCGGCGTAGAGGGGGGGCCCTATGGCTACACCTTC. It codes for CASGVEGGPYGYTF.

In this sample, this clonotype turned up a few times. The chain links TRBV20-1 to TRBJ2-4; TRBD1 aligns across 8 bases. The V and J ends lost 5 bases and 6 bases, in that order; junction bases with no gene match: 6. This CDR3 is 13 amino acids long. Germline CDR1 and CDR2: DFQATT and SNEGSKA (reference sequence). The CDR3 sequence: CSAVNDRGNIQYF. The CDR3 DNA reads TGCAGTGCTGTAAACGACAGGGGAAACATTCAGTACTTC.

This clonotype has only a few counts. The genes are TRBV5-1 and TRBJ2-3; D is tentatively TRBD1 or TRBD2 (5 bases each). The CDR3 totals 14 residues. V was clipped by 6 bases and J by 1 base, with 12 bases between them. Per the germline V gene, CDR1 is SGHRS and CDR2 is YFSETQ. The CDR3 is CASKDTGGTDTQYF. The CDR3, as DNA: TGCGCCAGCAAGGACACCGGGGGCACAGATACGCAGTATTTT.

The CDR3 loop is CASSQESSGATDTQYF. The DNA of the CDR3 is TGTGCCAGCAGCCAAGAGAGTAGCGGGGCAACAGATACGCAGTATTTT. This chain links TRBV4-2 with TRBJ2-3; 8 bases line up with TRBD2. The V gene end was trimmed by 0 bases and the J gene end by 3 bases; junction bases not matched to a gene: 5. The CDR3 sequence is 16 residues long. Germline lookup yields CDR1 LGHNA and CDR2 YNFKEQ.

This clonotype has just a few counts. The chain uses TRBV5-1 and TRBJ2-1, with 9 bases that match TRBD1. V dropped 3 bases and J dropped 8; count of bases not matched to a gene: 3. Germline assignment: CDR1 SGHRS and CDR2 YFSETQ. This CDR3 comprises 13 residues. The chain's CDR3 is CASSWTGADEQFF. DNA for the CDR3: TGCGCCAGCAGCTGGACAGGGGCTGATGAGCAGTTCTTC.

V and J are TRBV28 and TRBJ2-7, with a tentative D call TRBD1 (5 bases). CDR1 and CDR2 from the germline V gene are MDHEN and SYDVKM. Trimming removed 1 base from V and 4 bases from J, with 14 bases in between. The CDR3 loop spans 15 amino acids. The CDR3 DNA reads TGTGCCAGCAGTTTATATCGTGCAGGGCGGTACGAGCAGTACTTC. It encodes CASSLYRAGRYEQYF.

This clonotype was counted between two and nine times. The chain uses TRBV21-1 and TRBJ1-5. TRBV21-1 is annotated as a pseudogene. The CDR3 has 11 amino acids. In DNA form, the CDR3 reads TGTGCCAGCAGCAGAGTATTACCCCAGCATTTT. Residues: CASSRVLPQHF.

This clonotype appeared a few times. The gene calls are TRBV6-5 and TRBJ2-2, with TRBD1 matching over 8 bases. The germline V gene encodes CDR1 MNHEY and CDR2 SVGAGI. V shed 6 bases, J shed 6 bases, and the junction held 9 bases outside the gene matches. The CDR3 totals 15 residues. The CDR3 spells CASSPPGGRAGELFF. CDR3 nucleotides: TGTGCCAGCAGCCCTCCAGGGGGCCGGGCCGGGGAGCTGTTTTTT.

Regarding this clonotype: Just one base apart from a much larger clone, this may be a read error. The rearrangement joins TRBV20-1 to TRBJ2-1, with D hard to call. This CDR3 spans 12 amino acids. Germline CDR1 DFQATT, CDR2 SNEGSKA (reference sequence). The CDR3 nucleotides are TGCAGTGCCCCGCGGATTCCCAATGAGCAGTGCTTC. Its protein is CSAPRIPNEQCF.

In this sample, this clonotype turned up a few times. This chain connects TRBV11-2 to TRBJ2-3; 11 bases line up with TRBD2. The CDR3 runs 15 residues. The junction had 4 bases not matched to a gene; V was cut back by 5 bases and J by 3 bases. From germline, CDR1 is SGHAT and CDR2 FQNNGV. The CDR3, as DNA: TGTGCCAGCAGCCTGACTAGCGGGAAGACAGATACGCAGTATTTT. Translated, it gives CASSLTSGKTDTQYF.

This clonotype was recorded at least ten times. The chain employs TRBV5-1 and TRBJ2-3; the D gene is possibly TRBD2 (5 bases). The V and J ends lost 4 bases and 0 bases respectively, with 12 bases between them. The CDR3 has 15 residues. From germline, CDR1 is SGHRS and CDR2 YFSETQ. The CDR3 is CASSPGWTSTDTQYF. The CDR3 bases are TGCGCCAGCAGCCCCGGATGGACTAGCACAGATACGCAGTATTTT.

This clonotype was counted a few times. The chain uses TRBV5-4 and TRBJ1-6, with 7 positions matching TRBD1. Germline V gene sequence: CDR1 SGHNT, CDR2 YYREEE (reference sequence). This CDR3 region has 14 residues. V shed 4 bases and J 10 bases; nucleotides not matched to a gene: 8. For the CDR3, the DNA is TGTGCCAGCAGCCGACAGGGATGGGTGTCACCCCTCCACTTT. This encodes CASSRQGWVSPLHF.